These 11 T cell receptor beta chains were all obtained from the same sample, sequenced in a study of low-dose radiotherapy and immunotherapy resistance in tumors (dated 2022 in TCRdb). The time point label, as the study defines it: before trial treatment. The instrument was an Illumina HiSeq 2500. First-strand cDNA was synthesized with Superscript III and a set of TRAV- and TRBV-specific primers, covering both TCRalpha and TCRbeta chains. TCRs were amplified with Phusion for 20 PCR cycles, with a constant-region primer paired with the adapter attached to the V primers. TCRdb reran the public reads through fastp at Q25 and MiXCR, keeping productive beta chains. Every entry covers one CDR3 protein and lists the most common genes and DNA from its rows. For this sample the table gives roughly 54,000 distinct CDR3 sequences, of which 20% to 25% were detected only once. Roughly 5.6% of the sample is taken by the ten largest.

This specimen consisted of PBMCs, obtained before treatment. The receptor source for this set is a male donor with prostate cancer.

The chain links TRBV27 to TRBJ2-1; 10 bases are shared with TRBD2. The V gene's germline CDR1 is MNHEY and CDR2 SMNVEV (reference sequence). With 6 bases clipped from V and 7 bases from J, the junction kept 9 bases outside the gene matches. The CDR3 totals 15 residues. The CDR3 region has the DNA TGTGCCAGCAGGATTCTAGCGGGGGAAGGGAATGAGCAGTTCTTC. It yields the protein CASRILAGEGNEQFF.

This clonotype was detected ten times or more. This rearrangement joins TRBV5-1 to TRBJ2-1; 9 nucleotides agree with TRBD2. The germline V gene encodes CDR1 SGHRS and CDR2 YFSETQ. V lost 6 bases and J lost 7; bases outside the gene matches: 11. The CDR3 is 15 amino acids. CDR3 nucleotides: TGCGCCAGCACCCCCAGCGGGGGGATAGGAAATGAGCAGTTCTTC. Translation gives CASTPSGGIGNEQFF.

This clonotype was seen ten or more times. This sequence joins TRBV10-3 and TRBJ2-6; unclear D gene. The germline CDR1 and CDR2 sequences are ENHRY and SYGVKD. With 5 bases removed from V and 0 bases from J, the gap between germline ends came to 2 bases. The CDR3 has 13 amino acids. CDR3 amino acids: CAISNSGANVLTF. The CDR3 nucleotides read TGTGCCATCAGTAACTCTGGGGCCAACGTCCTGACTTTC.

This clonotype showed up just a few times. The chain recombines TRBV5-1 with TRBJ1-4, with D possibly matching TRBD1 (6 bases). The CDR3 has 14 amino acids. From germline, CDR1 is SGHRS and CDR2 YFSETQ. Trimming stripped 4 bases from V and 8 bases from J, with 15 bases between. DNA of the CDR3: TGCGCCAGCAGCCCCGAGAGGGGGGAAGAAAAACTGTTTTTT. Its translation: CASSPERGEEKLFF.

This clonotype was detected many times. The gene calls are TRBV28 and TRBJ1-2, with 9 bases identical to TRBD1. The trim removed 6 bases at V and 2 bases at J, leaving 7 bases unmatched. The CDR3 covers 15 residues. Germline values: CDR1 MDHEN, CDR2 SYDVKM. The CDR3 DNA reads TGTGCCAGCAGCCGACCGGGACAGGGAAACTATGGCTACACCTTC. This gives the protein CASSRPGQGNYGYTF.

This clonotype was counted many times. This rearrangement joins TRBV20-1 to TRBJ1-6; D is possibly TRBD1 (6 bases). The CDR3 consists of 14 residues. Trimming removed 6 bases from V and 9 bases from J, with 18 bases in between. CDR1 and CDR2 from the germline V gene are DFQATT and SNEGSKA (reference sequence). CDR3 sequence: CSALPTGQGSPLHF. CDR3 nucleotide sequence: TGCAGTGCCCTGCCCACAGGGCAAGGTTCACCCCTCCACTTT.

This clonotype was seen ten or more times. V and J are TRBV6-5 and TRBJ2-3; 11 nucleotides match TRBD2. V shed 5 bases and J 5 bases; nucleotides not matched to a gene: 9. The germline V gene has CDR1 MNHEY and CDR2 SVGAGI. This CDR3 comprises 16 residues. CDR3 in amino acids: CASSESTSGMGDTQYF. The CDR3 nucleotides are TGTGCCAGCAGTGAATCGACTAGCGGGATGGGAGATACGCAGTATTTT.

Worth noting for this clonotype: Relative to the germline gene, one junction end is altered; a read error may explain this. The chain combines TRBV5-1 with TRBJ2-1, with 13 bases identical to TRBD2. The CDR3 has 18 amino acids. Germline V gene lookup returns CDR1 SGHRS and CDR2 YFSETQ. The CDR3 DNA follows: TGTGCCAGCAGCTTGGTTGGACTAGCGGGGGACTCCTACAATGAGCAGTTCTTC. Residues: CASSLVGLAGDSYNEQFF.

The J gene is TRBJ1-2, the V gene TRBV27, with 7 nucleotides matching TRBD1. In germline, CDR1 is MNHEY, CDR2 SMNVEV (reference sequence). With 1 base clipped from V and 6 bases from J, the junction kept 14 bases outside the gene matches. The CDR3 has 17 amino acids. The CDR3 region is CASSLLAGGRELDGYTF. The CDR3 DNA sequence: TGTGCCAGCAGTTTATTGGCAGGGGGAAGGGAATTAGATGGCTACACCTTC.

This clonotype was recorded a few times. The chain has TRBV5-4 and TRBJ2-1, with 11 bases matching TRBD2. Germline values: CDR1 SGHNT, CDR2 YYREEE (reference sequence). CDR3 size: 15 residues. Trimming took 0 bases from V and 10 from J; bases not matched to a gene: 6. The CDR3 nucleotides read TGTGCCAGCAGCTTGGATTTAGCGGGGGGGAGGGAGCAGTTCTTC. Translated: CASSLDLAGGREQFF.

Many counts were recorded for this clonotype. The CDR3 region is CASSLGATSTDTQYF. Written as DNA, the CDR3 is TGTGCCAGCAGTTTGGGGGCGACTAGCACAGATACGCAGTATTTT. The V gene is TRBV28, the J gene TRBJ2-3; the D gene is possibly TRBD1 (6 bases). The germline V gene encodes CDR1 MDHEN and CDR2 SYDVKM. V was clipped by 3 bases and J by 0 bases, with 10 bases between them. The length of the CDR3 is 15 residues.